This T cell receptor beta chain was recorded in a study of regulatory T cells in long-lasting Graves disease. Study-level background: Patients with persistent Graves' disease had over 5 years of antithyroid drugs and persistent TSH receptor antibodies.

Time point specified: persistent/refractory GD, antithyroid drugs over 5 years with positive TRAb. The TCR library used RNA extracted from PBMCs. Graves' disease diagnosis used American Thyroid Association guidelines. Trimming cost V 9 bases and J 2 bases; bases outside gene matches: 10. Germline assignment: CDR1 KGHDR and CDR2 SFDVKD. The CDR3 is 17 residues long. Arm-PCR of CDR3 regions and iRepertoire HTBI primers were used to build TCR beta libraries. TCRdb used MiXCR to reprocess the multiplex PCR reads, holding one entry per CDR3 protein. The table has 400,000 to 500,000 distinct CDR3 sequences, around a fifth seen once.

The sample consisted of peripheral blood mononuclear cells (PBMCs), taken when the disease was refractory, from a patient treated with antithyroid drugs. The rearrangement uses TRBV24-1 and TRBJ2-2; 11 bases match TRBD2. The TCR originated in a female donor with Graves disease. DNA for the CDR3: TGTGCCACCGGAACCTCGGGACTAGCGGTAAACACCGGGGAGCTGTTTTTT. Its translation: CATGTSGLAVNTGELFF.